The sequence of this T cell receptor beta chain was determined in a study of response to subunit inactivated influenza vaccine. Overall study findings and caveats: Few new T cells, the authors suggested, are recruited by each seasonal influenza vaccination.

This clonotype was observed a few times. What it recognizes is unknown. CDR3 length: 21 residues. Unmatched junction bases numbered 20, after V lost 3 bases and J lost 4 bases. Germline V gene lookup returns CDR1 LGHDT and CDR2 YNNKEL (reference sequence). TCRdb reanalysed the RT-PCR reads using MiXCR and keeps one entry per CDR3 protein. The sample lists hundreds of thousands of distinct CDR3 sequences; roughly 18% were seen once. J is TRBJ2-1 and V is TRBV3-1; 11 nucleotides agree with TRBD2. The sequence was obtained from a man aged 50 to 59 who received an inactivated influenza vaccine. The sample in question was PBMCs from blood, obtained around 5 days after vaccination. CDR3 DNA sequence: TGTGCCAGCAGCCACCTCAGTCCCACTAGCGGGAGCGTGGGACTGTACAATGAGCAGTTCTTC. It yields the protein CASSHLSPTSGSVGLYNEQFF.